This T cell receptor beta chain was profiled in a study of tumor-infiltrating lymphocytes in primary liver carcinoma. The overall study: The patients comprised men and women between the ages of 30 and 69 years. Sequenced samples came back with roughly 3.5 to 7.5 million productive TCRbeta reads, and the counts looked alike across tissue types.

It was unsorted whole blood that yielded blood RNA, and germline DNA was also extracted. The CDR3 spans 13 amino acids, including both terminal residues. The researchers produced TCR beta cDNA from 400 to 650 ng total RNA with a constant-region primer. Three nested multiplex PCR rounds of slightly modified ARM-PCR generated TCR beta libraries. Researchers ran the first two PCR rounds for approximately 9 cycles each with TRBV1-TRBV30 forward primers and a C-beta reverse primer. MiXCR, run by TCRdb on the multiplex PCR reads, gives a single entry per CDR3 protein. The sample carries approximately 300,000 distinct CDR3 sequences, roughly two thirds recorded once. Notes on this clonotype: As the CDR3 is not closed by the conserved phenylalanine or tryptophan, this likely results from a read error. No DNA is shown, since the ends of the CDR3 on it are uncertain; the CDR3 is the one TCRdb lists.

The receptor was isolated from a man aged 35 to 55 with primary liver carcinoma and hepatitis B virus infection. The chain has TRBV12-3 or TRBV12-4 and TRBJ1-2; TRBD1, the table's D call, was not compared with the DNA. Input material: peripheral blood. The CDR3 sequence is CANSQGAKDGFTI.